This TCR beta chain comes out of a study of early T cells in non-severe SARS-CoV-2 infection. For the study at large: Whole-blood bulk RNA, unsorted, was sequenced, and chains were unpaired.

Molecules of cDNA were individually given unique molecular identifiers that were attached to them. TCRdb reanalysed the 5' RACE reads using MiXCR and keeps one entry per CDR3 protein. Altogether 30,000 or so distinct CDR3 sequences are present, 6.6% being singletons, with the ten largest covering 2.5% to 3%. This CDR3 contains 14 residues. With 1 base removed from V and 5 bases from J, the gap between germline ends came to 11 bases. The germline V gene has CDR1 SGHAT and CDR2 FQNNGV. This clonotype has just a few counts. The gene calls are TRBV11-2 and TRBJ1-2; no firm D call. The sample was whole blood. The receptor was isolated from an adult who was a healthcare worker with PCR-confirmed SARS-CoV-2 infection or an uninfected control (not recorded which). The CDR3 bases are TGTGCCAGCAGCTTAGGTCGGTTTGATTATGGCTACACCTTC. As protein: CASSLGRFDYGYTF.